The 20 T cell receptor beta chains below were found in one sample sequenced in a study of T cells expressing NK-cell markers. Each CDR3 protein gets one entry in TCRdb, which reprocessed the 5' RACE reads and gives no DNA. The record lists hundreds of thousands of distinct CDR3 sequences, of which the ten most abundant hold 7.3%. Sequencing used blood T cells: a sorted CD56 or NKG2C T cell subset, CD4+ or CD8+ T cells, or bulk PBMC T cells (not recorded which). These receptors came from a woman between 18 and 70 years old in good health.

The chain employs TRBV12-3 or TRBV12-4 and TRBJ2-6; TCRdb's D call of TRBD1 is untestable without DNA. This CDR3 has 15 residues. The CDR3 here is CASSPSGTGANVLTF.

J is TRBJ2-1 and V is TRBV12-3 or TRBV12-4. The CDR3 runs 13 residues. The CDR3 sequence: CASSFPHSNEQFF.

The chain links TRBV12-3 or TRBV12-4 to TRBJ1-5. The CDR3 contains 13 residues. The CDR3 is CASSFRRDQPQHF.

V is TRBV20-1 and J is TRBJ2-1; the D call of TRBD1 rests on TCRdb alone, since no DNA is present to check it. The germline CDR1 and CDR2 sequences are DFQATT and SNEGSKA (reference sequence). The CDR3 covers 11 residues. Here the CDR3 reads CSARDPAGGVF.

V and J are TRBV27 and TRBJ1-6; the TCRdb call, TRBD1, lacks DNA for checking. Per germline, CDR1 MNHEY and CDR2 SMNVEV (reference sequence). The CDR3 runs to 16 residues. CDR3 loop: CASSLRGDRGNSPLHF.

The chain combines TRBV7-3 with TRBJ2-3; TCRdb indicates TRBD2, and absent DNA this call remains unverified. Germline V gene sequence: CDR1 SGHTA, CDR2 FQGTGA. This CDR3 spans 15 amino acids. CDR3 sequence reads: CASSSGLAGVDTQYF.

The chain joins TRBV21-1 to TRBJ2-1; without DNA, the TCRdb call of TRBD1 cannot be checked. TRBV21-1 is a pseudogene. The length of the CDR3 is 15 residues. The CDR3 is CASTARERSYNEQFF.

The J gene is TRBJ1-1, the V gene TRBV4-2; as DNA is missing, the TRBD1 call by TCRdb cannot be tested. CDR3 length: 15 amino acids. From germline, CDR1 is LGHNA and CDR2 YNFKEQ. The CDR3 region is CASSQVTGLNTEAFF.

The genes are TRBV5-1 and TRBJ1-2. The CDR3 is 13 amino acids. CDR1 and CDR2 from the germline V gene are SGHRS and YFSETQ. Here the CDR3 reads CASSSDGVSGYTF.

The chain links TRBV20-1 to TRBJ2-3. The germline CDR1 and CDR2 sequences are DFQATT and SNEGSKA (reference sequence). The CDR3 extends over 12 amino acids. This chain's CDR3 is CSAGPRTDTQYF.

The chain joins TRBV20-1 to TRBJ2-2. The CDR3 totals 12 residues. Germline V gene data show CDR1 as DFQATT and CDR2 as SNEGSKA (reference sequence). CDR3 amino acids: CSASLVSGELFF.

This chain's CDR3 is CASSPPLSGREYNEQFF. This sequence joins TRBV18 and TRBJ2-1; TCRdb indicates TRBD2, and absent DNA this call remains unverified. Germline CDR1 and CDR2: KGHSH and LQKENI. CDR3 size: 17 residues.

This chain links TRBV7-2 with TRBJ2-5; lacking DNA, the TRBD2 call made by TCRdb goes unchecked. Germline V gene sequence: CDR1 SGHTA, CDR2 FQGNSA. The CDR3 covers 14 residues. The CDR3 reads CASSPRLVSETQYF.

J is TRBJ1-6 and V is TRBV4-3. The CDR3 is 18 residues long. CDR1 and CDR2 (germline): LGHNA, YSLEER. CDR3 sequence reads: CASSQDGPGSSYNSPLHF.

The chain links TRBV18 to TRBJ1-2; there is no DNA to check the TCRdb D call of TRBD1. The CDR3 totals 11 residues. The germline V gene has CDR1 KGHSH and CDR2 LQKENI. The CDR3 sequence: CASSGQGAETF. The full variable domain, rest sourced from reference TRBV18 and TRBJ1-2, is NAGVMQNPRHLVRRRGQEARLRCSPMKGHSHVYWYRQLPEEGLKFMVYLQKENIIDESGMPKERFSAEFPKEGPSILRIQQVVRGDSAAYFCASSGQGAETFGSGTRLTVV.

This chain connects TRBV5-1 to TRBJ1-5; TCRdb selects TRBD1, and the lack of DNA leaves this call unchecked. Germline V gives CDR1 SGHRS, CDR2 YFSETQ. This CDR3 is built from 15 residues. CDR3 sequence: CASSLNGGSNQPQHF.

This rearrangement joins TRBV27 to TRBJ2-5. Germline V gene sequence: CDR1 MNHEY, CDR2 SMNVEV (reference sequence). The CDR3 sequence is 15 residues long. CDR3 region: CASSLYEGPRETQYF.

The chain couples TRBV9 to TRBJ2-1; TCRdb picks TRBD2, but there is no DNA to check that call. The CDR3 loop spans 12 amino acids. The V gene's germline CDR1 is SGDLS and CDR2 YYNGEE. CDR3 residues: CASSGGENEQFF.

The chain carries TRBV12-3 or TRBV12-4 and TRBJ2-3; the D gene TCRdb calls, TRBD1, cannot be checked with no DNA. This CDR3 is 14 amino acids long. This CDR3 reads CASGETGPTDTQYF.

The genes are TRBV11-3 and TRBJ2-1; absent DNA, TCRdb's TRBD2 call cannot be checked. Looked up from germline, CDR1 is SGHNT and CDR2 is YENEEA. The CDR3 runs to 15 residues. CDR3 residues: CASSVTGGGYHEQFF.